This T cell receptor (beta chain) was found in a study of shared clonotypes between healthy human individuals. In the study overall: Researchers assigned three CD4 naive, three CD4 memory, two CD8 naive and one CD8 memory plate to each donor.

In regard to this clone: Its specificity is not known.

CDR3 length: 17 residues. With V trimmed by 3 bases and J by 3 bases, 13 bases remained unmatched. Germline values: CDR1 MDHEN, CDR2 SYDVKM. The assay used deep level. Only in-frame clones appear in the TCRdb table, and some are missing; sequencing was by immunoSEQ multiplex PCR. The sample consists of a few million clones, around 93% of them appearing once. CD8 cells classed as naive were CD45RO-negative and positively selected for CCR7, excluding terminally differentiated effector memory CD45RA+ cells. The study's findings and limits: Rarefaction analysis demonstrated incomplete sorted-subset sequencing notwithstanding large depth. Shared across several donors were about 4.6% of the naive CD4 clonotypes.

The specimen was naive CD8+ T cells from PBMCs. The sequence was collected from a man aged 18 to 29 in good health. Some clones in this sample may be carry-over from other donors' samples. The V and J genes are TRBV28 and TRBJ2-5, with TRBD1 matching 7 bases. CDR3 region: CASSFLGGARWEETQYF. CDR3 nucleotide sequence: TGTGCCAGCAGTTTCTTAGGGGGCGCGAGGTGGGAAGAGACCCAGTACTTC. Variable domain in full (rest from reference TRBV28 and TRBJ2-5): DVKVTQSSRYLVKRTGEKVFLECVQDMDHENMFWYRQDPGLGLRLIYFSYDVKMKEKGDIPEGYSVSREKKERFSLILESASTNQTSMYLCASSFLGGARWEETQYFGPGTRLLVL.